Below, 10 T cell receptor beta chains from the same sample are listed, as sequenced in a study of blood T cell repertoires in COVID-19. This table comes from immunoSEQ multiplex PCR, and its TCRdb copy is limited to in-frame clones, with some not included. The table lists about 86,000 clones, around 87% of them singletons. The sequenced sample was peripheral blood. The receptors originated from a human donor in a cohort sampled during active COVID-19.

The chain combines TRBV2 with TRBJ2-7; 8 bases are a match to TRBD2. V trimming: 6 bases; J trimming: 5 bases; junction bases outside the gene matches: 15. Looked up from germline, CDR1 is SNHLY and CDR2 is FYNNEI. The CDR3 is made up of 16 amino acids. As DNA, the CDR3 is TGTGCCAGCAGGAAATCCGGGACTAGGATTTCCCACGAGCAGTACTTC. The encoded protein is CASRKSGTRISHEQYF.

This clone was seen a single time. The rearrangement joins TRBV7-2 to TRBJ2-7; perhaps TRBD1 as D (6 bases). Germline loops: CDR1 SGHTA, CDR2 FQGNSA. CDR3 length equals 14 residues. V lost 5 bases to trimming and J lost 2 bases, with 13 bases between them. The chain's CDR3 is CASSVMKGAYEQYF. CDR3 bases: TGTGCCAGCAGCGTAATGAAGGGGGCCTACGAGCAGTACTTC.

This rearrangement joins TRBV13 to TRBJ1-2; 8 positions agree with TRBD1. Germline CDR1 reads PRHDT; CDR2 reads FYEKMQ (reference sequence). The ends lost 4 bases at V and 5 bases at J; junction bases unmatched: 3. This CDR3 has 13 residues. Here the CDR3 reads CASSSRTGYGYTF. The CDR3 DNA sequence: TGTGCCAGCAGCTCCCGGACAGGGTATGGCTACACCTTC.

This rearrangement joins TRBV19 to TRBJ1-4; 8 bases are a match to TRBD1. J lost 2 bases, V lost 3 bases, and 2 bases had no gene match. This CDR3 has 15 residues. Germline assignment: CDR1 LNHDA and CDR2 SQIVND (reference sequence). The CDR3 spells CASSMRQGTNEKLFF. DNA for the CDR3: TGTGCCAGTAGTATGAGACAGGGGACTAATGAAAAACTGTTTTTT.

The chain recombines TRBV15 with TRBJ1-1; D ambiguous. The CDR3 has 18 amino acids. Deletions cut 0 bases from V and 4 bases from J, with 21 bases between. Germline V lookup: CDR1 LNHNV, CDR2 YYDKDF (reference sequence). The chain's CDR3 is CATSRDYVARSGSTEAFF. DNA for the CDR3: TGTGCCACCAGCAGAGATTATGTGGCCCGGAGCGGGAGCACTGAAGCTTTCTTT.

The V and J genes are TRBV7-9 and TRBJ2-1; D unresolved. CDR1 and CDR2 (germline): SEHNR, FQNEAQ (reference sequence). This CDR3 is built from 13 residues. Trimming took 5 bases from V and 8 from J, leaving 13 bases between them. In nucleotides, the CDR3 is TGTGCCAGCAGCACGGCTAGGAGCGATGAGCAGTTCTTC. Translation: CASSTARSDEQFF. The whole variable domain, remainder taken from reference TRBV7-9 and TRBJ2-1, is DTGVSQNPRHKITKRGQNVTFRCDPISEHNRLYWYRQTLGQGPEFLTYFQNEAQLEKSRLLSDRFSAERPKGSFSTLEIQRTEQGDSAMYLCASSTARSDEQFFGPGTRLTVL.

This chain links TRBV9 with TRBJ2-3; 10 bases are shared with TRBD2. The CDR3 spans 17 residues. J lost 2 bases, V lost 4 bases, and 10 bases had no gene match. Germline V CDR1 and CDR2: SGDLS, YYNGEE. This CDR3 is CASSFSSGLAATDTQYF. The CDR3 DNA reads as TGTGCCAGCAGCTTCTCCTCAGGACTAGCGGCCACAGATACGCAGTATTTT. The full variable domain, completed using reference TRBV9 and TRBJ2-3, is DSGVTQTPKHLITATGQRVTLRCSPRSGDLSVYWYQQSLDQGLQFLIQYYNGEERAKGNILERFSAQQFPDLHSELNLSSLELGDSALYFCASSFSSGLAATDTQYFGPGTRLTVL.

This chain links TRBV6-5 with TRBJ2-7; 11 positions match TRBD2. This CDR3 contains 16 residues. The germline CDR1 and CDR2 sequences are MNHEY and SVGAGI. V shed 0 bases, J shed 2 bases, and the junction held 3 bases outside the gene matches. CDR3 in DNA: TGTGCCAGCAGTTACTCGACTAGCGGGGTCACCTACGAGCAGTACTTC. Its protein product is CASSYSTSGVTYEQYF.

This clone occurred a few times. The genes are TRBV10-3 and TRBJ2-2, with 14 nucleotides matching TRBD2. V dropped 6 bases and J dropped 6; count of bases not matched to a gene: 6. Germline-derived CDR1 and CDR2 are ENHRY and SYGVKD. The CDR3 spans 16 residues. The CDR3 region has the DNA TGTGCCATCAGGGGACTAGCGGGAGCATTGGCCGGGGAGCTGTTTTTT. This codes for CAIRGLAGALAGELFF.

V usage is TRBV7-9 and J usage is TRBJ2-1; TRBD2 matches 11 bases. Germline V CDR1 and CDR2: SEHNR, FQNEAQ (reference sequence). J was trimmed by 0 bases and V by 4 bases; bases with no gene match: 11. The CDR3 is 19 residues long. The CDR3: CASSSSPGLAVPSYNEQFF. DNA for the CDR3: TGTGCCAGCAGCTCAAGCCCGGGACTAGCGGTCCCCTCCTACAATGAGCAGTTCTTC.